The 4 T cell receptor beta chains listed next were all sequenced from one sample in a study of blood T cell repertoires in COVID-19. This table comes from immunoSEQ multiplex PCR, and its TCRdb copy is limited to in-frame clones, with some not included. The profile shows 20,000 to 30,000 clones, about 76% of them singletons. Sequenced: peripheral blood. Receptors were obtained from a man between 65 and 85 years old with acute or convalescent COVID-19.

This sequence joins TRBV7-2 and TRBJ1-3; 7 bases line up with TRBD1. The V gene end was trimmed by 5 bases and the J gene end by 5 bases; junction bases not matched to a gene: 6. The germline gives CDR1 SGHTA, CDR2 FQGNSA. The CDR3 consists of 14 residues. This chain's CDR3 is CASSGSTGRNTIYF. The CDR3 bases are TGTGCCAGCAGCGGATCGACAGGGCGAAACACCATATATTTT.

This rearrangement joins TRBV5-4 to TRBJ2-7; perhaps TRBD2 as D (5 bases). Germline CDR1 is SGHNT and CDR2 is YYREEE (reference sequence). Trimming removed 2 bases from V and 0 bases from J, with 9 bases in between. This CDR3 has 14 residues. The CDR3 nucleotides read TGTGCCAGCAGCTTACCTAGCAACTCCTACGAGCAGTACTTC. It codes for CASSLPSNSYEQYF.

The rearrangement joins TRBV7-2 to TRBJ1-2; 8 bases map to TRBD1. Germline V gene data show CDR1 as SGHTA and CDR2 as FQGNSA. CDR3 length equals 13 residues. Losses at the gene ends were 4 bases for V and 6 bases for J; bases not matched to a gene: 4. The CDR3 DNA reads as TGTGCCAGCAGCTCAAACAGGGGGGATGGCTACACCTTC. Its translation: CASSSNRGDGYTF.

This clone appeared a few times. This chain joins TRBV20-1 and TRBJ2-5; D is possibly TRBD2 (6 bases). V lost 3 bases and J 5 bases, leaving 7 bases between the germline ends. The V gene's germline CDR1 is DFQATT and CDR2 SNEGSKA (reference sequence). The CDR3 covers 11 residues. The CDR3 region has the DNA TGCAGTGCTAGGGGGAGGGAGACCCAGTACTTC. The encoded protein is CSARGRETQYF.